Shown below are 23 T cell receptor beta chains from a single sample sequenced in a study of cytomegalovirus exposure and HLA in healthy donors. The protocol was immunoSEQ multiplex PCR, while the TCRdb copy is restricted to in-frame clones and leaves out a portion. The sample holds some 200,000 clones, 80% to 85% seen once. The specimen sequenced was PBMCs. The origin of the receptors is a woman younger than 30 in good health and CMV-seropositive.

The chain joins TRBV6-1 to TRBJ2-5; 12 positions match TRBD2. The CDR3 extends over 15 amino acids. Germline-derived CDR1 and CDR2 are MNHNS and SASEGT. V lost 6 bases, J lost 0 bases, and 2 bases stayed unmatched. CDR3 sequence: CASSLAGGNQETQYF. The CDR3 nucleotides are TGTGCCAGCAGCCTAGCGGGGGGGAACCAAGAGACCCAGTACTTC.

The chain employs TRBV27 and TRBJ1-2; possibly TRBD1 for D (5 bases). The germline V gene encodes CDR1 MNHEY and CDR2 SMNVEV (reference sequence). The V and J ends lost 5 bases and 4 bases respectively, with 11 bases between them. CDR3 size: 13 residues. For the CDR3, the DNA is TGTGCCAGCAGTAAGCCCGGGGGCTATGGCTACACCTTC. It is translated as CASSKPGGYGYTF.

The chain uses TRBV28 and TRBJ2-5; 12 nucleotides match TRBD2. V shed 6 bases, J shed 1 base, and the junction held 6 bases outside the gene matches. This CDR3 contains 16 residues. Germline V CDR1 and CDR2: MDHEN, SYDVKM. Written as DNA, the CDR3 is TGTGCCAGCAGGCTAGCGGGGGGGAGCCCCCAAGAGACCCAGTACTTC. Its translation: CASRLAGGSPQETQYF.

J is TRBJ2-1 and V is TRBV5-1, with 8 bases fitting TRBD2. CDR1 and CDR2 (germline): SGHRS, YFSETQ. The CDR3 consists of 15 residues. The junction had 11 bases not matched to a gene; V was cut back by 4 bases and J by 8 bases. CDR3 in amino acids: CASSRAGGVVHEQFF. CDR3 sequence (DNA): TGCGCCAGCAGCAGGGCCGGGGGGGTTGTCCATGAGCAGTTCTTC. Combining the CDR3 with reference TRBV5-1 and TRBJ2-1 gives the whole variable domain KAGVTQTPRYLIKTRGQQVTLSCSPISGHRSVSWYQQTPGQGLQFLFEYFSETQRNKGNFPGRFSGRQFSNSRSEMNVSTLELGDSALYLCASSRAGGVVHEQFFGPGTRLTVL.

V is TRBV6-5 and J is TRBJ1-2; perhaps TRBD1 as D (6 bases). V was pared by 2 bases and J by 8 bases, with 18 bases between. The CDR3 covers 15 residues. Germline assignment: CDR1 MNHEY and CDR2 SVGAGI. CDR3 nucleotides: TGTGCCAGCAGTTACACCGCTCGGGGGGCGCAGGGCTACACCTTC. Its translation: CASSYTARGAQGYTF.

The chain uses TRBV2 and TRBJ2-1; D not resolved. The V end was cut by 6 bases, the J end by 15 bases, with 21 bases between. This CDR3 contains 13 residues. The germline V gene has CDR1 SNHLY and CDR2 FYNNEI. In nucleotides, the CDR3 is TGTGCCAGCAGCCCCCCCGACCTGATTACGGGGTTCTTC. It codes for CASSPPDLITGFF.

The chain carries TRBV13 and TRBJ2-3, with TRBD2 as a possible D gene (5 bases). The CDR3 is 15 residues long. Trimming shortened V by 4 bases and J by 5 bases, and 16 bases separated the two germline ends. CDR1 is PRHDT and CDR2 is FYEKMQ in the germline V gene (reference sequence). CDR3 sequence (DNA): TGTGCCAGCAGCTCCCCTTCCGGGGTGGGAGATACGCAGTATTTT. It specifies CASSSPSGVGDTQYF.

The CDR3: CASSLAGTVRGETQYF. CDR3 DNA sequence: TGTGCCAGCAGCTTGGCCGGGACAGTCAGGGGGGAGACCCAGTACTTC. The chain is built from TRBV5-6 and TRBJ2-5; TRBD1 matches at 7 bases. In germline, CDR1 is SGHDT, CDR2 YYEEEE. J was trimmed by 5 bases and V by 0 bases; bases with no gene match: 10. This CDR3 has 16 amino acids.

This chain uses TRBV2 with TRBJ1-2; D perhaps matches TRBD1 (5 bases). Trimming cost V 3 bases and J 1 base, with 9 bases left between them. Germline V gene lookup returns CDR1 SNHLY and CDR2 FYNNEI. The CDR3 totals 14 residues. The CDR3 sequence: CASSEGEGNYGYTF. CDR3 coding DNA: TGTGCCAGCAGTGAGGGGGAGGGTAACTATGGCTACACCTTC.

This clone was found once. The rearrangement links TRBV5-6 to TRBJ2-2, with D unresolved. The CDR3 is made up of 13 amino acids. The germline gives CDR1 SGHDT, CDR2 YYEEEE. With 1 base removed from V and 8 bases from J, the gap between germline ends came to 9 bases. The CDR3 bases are TGTGCCAGCAGCTTGCCTGAGGTGGGGGAGCTGTTTTTT. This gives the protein CASSLPEVGELFF.

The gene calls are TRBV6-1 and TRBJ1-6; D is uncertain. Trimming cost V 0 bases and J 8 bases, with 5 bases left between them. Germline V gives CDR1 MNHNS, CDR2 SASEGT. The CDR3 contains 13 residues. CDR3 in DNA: TGTGCCAGCAGTGAAGCGCCGGATTCACCCCTCCACTTT. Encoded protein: CASSEAPDSPLHF.

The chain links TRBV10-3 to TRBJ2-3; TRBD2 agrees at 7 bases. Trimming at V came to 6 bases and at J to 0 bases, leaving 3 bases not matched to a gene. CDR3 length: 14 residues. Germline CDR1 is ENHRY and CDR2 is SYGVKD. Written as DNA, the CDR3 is TGTGCCATCAGCGGGGGGATTAGCACAGATACGCAGTATTTT. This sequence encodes CAISGGISTDTQYF.

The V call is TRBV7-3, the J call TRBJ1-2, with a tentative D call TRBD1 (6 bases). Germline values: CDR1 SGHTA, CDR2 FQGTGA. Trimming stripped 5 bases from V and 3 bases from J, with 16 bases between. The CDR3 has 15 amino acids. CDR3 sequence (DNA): TGTGCCAGCAGCCTCCAGACAGGTAGAGACTATGGCTACACCTTC. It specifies CASSLQTGRDYGYTF. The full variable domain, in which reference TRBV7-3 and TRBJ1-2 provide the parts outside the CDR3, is GAGVSQTPSNKVTEKGKYVELRCDPISGHTALYWYRQSLGQGPEFLIYFQGTGAADDSGLPNDRFFAVRPEGSVSTLKIQRTERGDSAVYLCASSLQTGRDYGYTFGSGTRLTVV.

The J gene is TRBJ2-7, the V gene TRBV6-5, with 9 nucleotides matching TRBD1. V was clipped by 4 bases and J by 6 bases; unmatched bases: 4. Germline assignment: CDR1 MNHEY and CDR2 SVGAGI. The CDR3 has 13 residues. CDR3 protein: CASSSATGGEQYF. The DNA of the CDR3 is TGTGCCAGCAGTTCCGCGACAGGGGGCGAGCAGTACTTC.

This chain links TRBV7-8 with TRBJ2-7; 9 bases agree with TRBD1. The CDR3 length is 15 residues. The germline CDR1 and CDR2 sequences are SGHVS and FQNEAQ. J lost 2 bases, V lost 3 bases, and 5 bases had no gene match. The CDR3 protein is CASSLGGTGTYEQYF. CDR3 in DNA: TGTGCCAGCAGCTTGGGAGGGACAGGGACCTACGAGCAGTACTTC. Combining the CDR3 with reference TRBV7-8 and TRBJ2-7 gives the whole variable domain GAGVSQSPRYKVAKRGQDVALRCDPISGHVSLFWYQQALGQGPEFLTYFQNEAQLDKSGLPSDRFFAERPEGSVSTLKIQRTQQEDSAVYLCASSLGGTGTYEQYFGPGTRLTVT.

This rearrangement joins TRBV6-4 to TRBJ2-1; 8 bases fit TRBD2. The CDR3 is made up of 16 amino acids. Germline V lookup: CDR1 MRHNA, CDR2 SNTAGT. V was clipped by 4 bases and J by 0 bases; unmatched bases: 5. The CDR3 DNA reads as TGTGCCAGCAGTGCGAAGAGCGGGAGCTCCTACAATGAGCAGTTCTTC. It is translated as CASSAKSGSSYNEQFF.

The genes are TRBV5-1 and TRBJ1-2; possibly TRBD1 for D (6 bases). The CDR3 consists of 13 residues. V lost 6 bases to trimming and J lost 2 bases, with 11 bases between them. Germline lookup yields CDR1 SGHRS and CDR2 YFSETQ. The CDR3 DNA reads TGCGCCAGCACCCAGACAGGCAACTATGGCTACACCTTC. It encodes CASTQTGNYGYTF. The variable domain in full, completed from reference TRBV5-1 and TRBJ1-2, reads KAGVTQTPRYLIKTRGQQVTLSCSPISGHRSVSWYQQTPGQGLQFLFEYFSETQRNKGNFPGRFSGRQFSNSRSEMNVSTLELGDSALYLCASTQTGNYGYTFGSGTRLTVV.

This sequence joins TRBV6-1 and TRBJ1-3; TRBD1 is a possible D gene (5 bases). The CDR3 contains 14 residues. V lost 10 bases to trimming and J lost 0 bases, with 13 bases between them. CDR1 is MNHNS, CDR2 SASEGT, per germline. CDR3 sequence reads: CATIRQLSGNTIYF. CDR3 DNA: TGTGCCACGATTCGACAGCTCTCTGGAAACACCATATATTTT.

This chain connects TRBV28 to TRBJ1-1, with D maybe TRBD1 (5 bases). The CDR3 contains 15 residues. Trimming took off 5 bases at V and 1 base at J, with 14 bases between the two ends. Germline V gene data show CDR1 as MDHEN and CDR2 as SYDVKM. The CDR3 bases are TGTGCCAGCAGTCGGGGGATTCCCTGGAACACTGAAGCTTTCTTT. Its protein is CASSRGIPWNTEAFF.

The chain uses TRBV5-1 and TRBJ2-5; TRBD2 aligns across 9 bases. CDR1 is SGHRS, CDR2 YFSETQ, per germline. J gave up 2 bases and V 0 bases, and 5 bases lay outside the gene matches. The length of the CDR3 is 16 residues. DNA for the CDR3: TGCGCCAGCAGCTTGGGGCTAGCGGGGACACAAGAGACCCAGTACTTC. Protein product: CASSLGLAGTQETQYF.

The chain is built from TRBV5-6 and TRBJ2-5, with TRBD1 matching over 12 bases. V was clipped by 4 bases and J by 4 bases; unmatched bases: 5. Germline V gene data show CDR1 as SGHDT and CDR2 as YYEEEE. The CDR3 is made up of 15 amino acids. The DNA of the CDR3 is TGTGCCAGCAGCCGGGGACAGGGGGCGGGAGAGACCCAGTACTTC. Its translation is CASSRGQGAGETQYF.

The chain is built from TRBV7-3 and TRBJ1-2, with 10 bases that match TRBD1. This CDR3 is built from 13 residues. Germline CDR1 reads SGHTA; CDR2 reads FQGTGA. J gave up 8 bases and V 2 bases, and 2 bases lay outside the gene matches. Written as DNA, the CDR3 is TGTGCCAGCAGCTTAGACAGGGGGCAAGGCTACACCTTC. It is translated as CASSLDRGQGYTF.

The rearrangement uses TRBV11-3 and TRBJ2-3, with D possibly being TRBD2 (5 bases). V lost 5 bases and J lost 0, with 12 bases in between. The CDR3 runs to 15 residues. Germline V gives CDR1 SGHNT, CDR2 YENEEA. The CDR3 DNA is TGTGCCAGCAGCACCCGGACGGGGAGCACAGATACGCAGTATTTT. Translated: CASSTRTGSTDTQYF.